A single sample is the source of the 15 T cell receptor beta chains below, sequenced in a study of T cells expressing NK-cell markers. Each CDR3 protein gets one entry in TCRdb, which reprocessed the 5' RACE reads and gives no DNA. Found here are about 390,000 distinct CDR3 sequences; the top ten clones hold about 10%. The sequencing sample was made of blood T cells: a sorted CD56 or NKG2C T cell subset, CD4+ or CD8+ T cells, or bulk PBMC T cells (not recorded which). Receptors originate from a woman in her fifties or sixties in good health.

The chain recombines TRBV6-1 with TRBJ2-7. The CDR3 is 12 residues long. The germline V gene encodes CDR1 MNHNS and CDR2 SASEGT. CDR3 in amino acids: CASTESSYEQYF.

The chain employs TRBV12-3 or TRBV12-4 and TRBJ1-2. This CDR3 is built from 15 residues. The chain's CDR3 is CASTQRRLANYGYTF.

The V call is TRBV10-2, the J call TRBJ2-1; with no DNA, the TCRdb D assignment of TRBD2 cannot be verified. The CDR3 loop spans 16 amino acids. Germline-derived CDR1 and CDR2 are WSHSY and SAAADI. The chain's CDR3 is CASSDLGAEGDNEQFF.

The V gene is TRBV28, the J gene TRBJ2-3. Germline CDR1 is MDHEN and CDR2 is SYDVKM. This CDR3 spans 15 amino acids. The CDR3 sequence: CASSLSSLSTDTQYF.

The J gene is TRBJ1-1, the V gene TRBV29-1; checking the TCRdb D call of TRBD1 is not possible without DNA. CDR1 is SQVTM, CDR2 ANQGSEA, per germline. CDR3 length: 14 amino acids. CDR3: CSARVGQQGTEAFF.

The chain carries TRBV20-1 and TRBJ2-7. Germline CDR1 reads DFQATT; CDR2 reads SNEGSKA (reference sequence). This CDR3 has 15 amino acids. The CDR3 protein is CSARDRLAATYEQYF.

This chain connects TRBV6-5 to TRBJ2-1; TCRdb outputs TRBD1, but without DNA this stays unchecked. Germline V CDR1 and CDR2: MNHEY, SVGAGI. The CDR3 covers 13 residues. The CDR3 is CASRPTGRHEQFF.

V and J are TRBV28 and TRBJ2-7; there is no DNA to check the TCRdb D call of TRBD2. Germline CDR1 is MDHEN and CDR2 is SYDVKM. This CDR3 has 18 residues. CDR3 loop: CASSSPGLAGVKIYEQYF.

The CDR3 protein is CASSRDNLYEQYF. The chain is built from TRBV7-9 and TRBJ2-7; the TRBD1 assignment by TCRdb is unverifiable without DNA. CDR3 length: 13 amino acids. Germline CDR1 is SEHNR and CDR2 is FQNEAQ (reference sequence).

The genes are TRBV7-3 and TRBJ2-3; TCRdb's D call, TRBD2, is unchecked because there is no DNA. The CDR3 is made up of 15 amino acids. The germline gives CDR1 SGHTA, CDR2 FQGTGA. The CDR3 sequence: CASSLTSDSTDTQYF. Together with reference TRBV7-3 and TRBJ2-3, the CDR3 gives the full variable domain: GAGVSQTPSNKVTEKGKYVELRCDPISGHTALYWYRQSLGQGPEFLIYFQGTGAADDSGLPNDRFFAVRPEGSVSTLKIQRTERGDSAVYLCASSLTSDSTDTQYFGPGTRLTVL.

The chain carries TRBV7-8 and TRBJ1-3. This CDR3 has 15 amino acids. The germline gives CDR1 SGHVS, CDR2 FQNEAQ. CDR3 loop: CASSLTQGGGNTIYF.

The CDR3 reads CASSQDRGFSGRRETQYF. The chain employs TRBV4-2 and TRBJ2-5; TCRdb designates TRBD2, a call that cannot be tested without DNA. The CDR3 has 18 residues. Germline V gives CDR1 LGHNA, CDR2 YNFKEQ.

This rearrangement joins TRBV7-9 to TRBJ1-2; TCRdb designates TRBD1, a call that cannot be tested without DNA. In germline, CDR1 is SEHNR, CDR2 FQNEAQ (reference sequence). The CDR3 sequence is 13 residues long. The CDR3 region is CASSLGAEHGYTF.

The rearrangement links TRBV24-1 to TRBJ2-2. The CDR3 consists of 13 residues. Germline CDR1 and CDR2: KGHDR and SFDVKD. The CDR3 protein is CATSGLRTGELFF.

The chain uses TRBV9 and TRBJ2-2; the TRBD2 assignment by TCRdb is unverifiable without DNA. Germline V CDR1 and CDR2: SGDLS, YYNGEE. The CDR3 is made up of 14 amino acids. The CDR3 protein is CASSVAQGGGELFF.